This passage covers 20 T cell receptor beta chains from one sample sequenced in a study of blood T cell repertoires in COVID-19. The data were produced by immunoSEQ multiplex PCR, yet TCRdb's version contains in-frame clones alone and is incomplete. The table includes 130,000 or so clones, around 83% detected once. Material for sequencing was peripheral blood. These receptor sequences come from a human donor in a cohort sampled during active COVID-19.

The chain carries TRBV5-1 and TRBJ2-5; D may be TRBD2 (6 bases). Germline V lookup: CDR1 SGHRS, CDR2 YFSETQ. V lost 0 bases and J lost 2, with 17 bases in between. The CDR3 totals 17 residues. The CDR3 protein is CASSLAGGQGEQETQYF. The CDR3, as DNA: TGCGCCAGCAGCTTGGCCGGGGGTCAGGGAGAACAAGAGACCCAGTACTTC.

CDR3 sequence: CASSMGLRSYGYTF. CDR3 in DNA: TGTGCCAGTAGTATGGGCCTTCGATCATATGGCTACACCTTC. This sequence joins TRBV19 and TRBJ1-2; D is unclear. The CDR3 covers 14 residues. The germline gives CDR1 LNHDA, CDR2 SQIVND (reference sequence). V lost 3 bases and J lost 5, with 13 bases in between.

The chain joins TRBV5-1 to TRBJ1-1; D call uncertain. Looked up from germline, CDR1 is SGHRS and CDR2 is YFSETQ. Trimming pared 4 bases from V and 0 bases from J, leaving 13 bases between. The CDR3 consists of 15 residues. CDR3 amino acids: CASSPEGSMNTEAFF. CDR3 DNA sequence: TGCGCCAGCAGCCCGGAGGGTTCTATGAACACTGAAGCTTTCTTT.

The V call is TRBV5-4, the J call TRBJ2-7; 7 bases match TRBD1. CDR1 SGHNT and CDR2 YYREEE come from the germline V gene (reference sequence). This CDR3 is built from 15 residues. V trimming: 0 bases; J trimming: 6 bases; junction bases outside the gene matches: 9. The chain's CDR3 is CASSLDRTTGSEQYF. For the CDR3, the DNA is TGTGCCAGCAGCTTGGATAGAACGACAGGGAGCGAGCAGTACTTC. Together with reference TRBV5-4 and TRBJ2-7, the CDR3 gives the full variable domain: ETGVTQSPTHLIKTRGQQVTLRCSSQSGHNTVSWYQQALGQGPQFIFQYYREEENGRGNFPPRFSGLQFPNYSSELNVNALELDDSALYLCASSLDRTTGSEQYFGPGTRLTVT.

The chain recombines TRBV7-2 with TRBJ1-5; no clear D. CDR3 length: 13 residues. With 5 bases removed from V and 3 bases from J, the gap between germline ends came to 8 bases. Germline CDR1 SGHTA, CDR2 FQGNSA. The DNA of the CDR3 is TGTGCCAGCAGCGACCAGGTCAATCAGCCCCAGCATTTT. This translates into CASSDQVNQPQHF.

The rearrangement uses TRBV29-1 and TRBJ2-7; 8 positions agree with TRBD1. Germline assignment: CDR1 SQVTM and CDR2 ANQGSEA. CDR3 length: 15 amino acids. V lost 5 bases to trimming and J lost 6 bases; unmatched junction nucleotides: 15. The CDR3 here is CSVSVLGTGSGEQYF. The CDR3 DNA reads TGCAGCGTTAGCGTACTCGGGACAGGCTCCGGCGAGCAGTACTTC.

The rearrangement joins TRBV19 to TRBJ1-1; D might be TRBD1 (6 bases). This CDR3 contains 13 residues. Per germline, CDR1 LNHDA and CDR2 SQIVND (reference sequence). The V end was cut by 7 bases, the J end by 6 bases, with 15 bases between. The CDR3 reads CASNRDPNAEAFF. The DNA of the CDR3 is TGTGCCAGTAACAGGGACCCAAACGCTGAAGCTTTCTTT. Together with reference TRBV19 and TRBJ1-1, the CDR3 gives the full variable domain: DGGITQSPKYLFRKEGQNVTLSCEQNLNHDAMYWYRQDPGQGLRLIYYSQIVNDFQKGDIAEGYSVSREKKESFPLTVTSAQKNPTAFYLCASNRDPNAEAFFGQGTRLTVV.

CDR3 protein: CASSQDQIQPQHF. CDR3 in DNA: TGTGCCAGCAGCCAAGACCAGATTCAGCCCCAGCATTTT. This chain joins TRBV3-1 (or the pseudogene TRBV3-2) and TRBJ1-5; D is ambiguous. V dropped 0 bases and J dropped 6 bases, with 6 bases sitting between them. Germline assignment: CDR1 LGHDT and CDR2 YNNKEL (reference sequence). The CDR3 sequence is 13 residues long.

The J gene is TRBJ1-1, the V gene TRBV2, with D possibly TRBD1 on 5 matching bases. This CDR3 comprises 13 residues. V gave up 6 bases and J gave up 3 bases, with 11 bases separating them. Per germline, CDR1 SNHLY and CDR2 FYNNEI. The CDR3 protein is CASRRGDYTEAFF. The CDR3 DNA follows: TGTGCCAGCAGGAGAGGGGACTACACTGAAGCTTTCTTT. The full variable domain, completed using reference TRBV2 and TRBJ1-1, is EPEVTQTPSHQVTQMGQEVILRCVPISNHLYFYWYRQILGQKVEFLVSFYNNEISEKSEIFDDQFSVERPDGSNFTLKIRSTKLEDSAMYFCASRRGDYTEAFFGQGTRLTVV.

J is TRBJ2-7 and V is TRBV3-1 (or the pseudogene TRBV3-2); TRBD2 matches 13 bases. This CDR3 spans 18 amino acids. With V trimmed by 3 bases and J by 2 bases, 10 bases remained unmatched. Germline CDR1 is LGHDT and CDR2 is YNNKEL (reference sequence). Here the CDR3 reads CASSHKTSGRSTAYEQYF. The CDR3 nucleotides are TGTGCCAGCAGCCACAAGACTAGCGGGAGGTCCACCGCCTACGAGCAGTACTTC.

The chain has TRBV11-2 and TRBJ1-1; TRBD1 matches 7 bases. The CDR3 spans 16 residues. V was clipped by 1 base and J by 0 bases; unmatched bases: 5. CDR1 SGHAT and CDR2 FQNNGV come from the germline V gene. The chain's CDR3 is CASSLGRGRMNTEAFF. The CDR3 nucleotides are TGTGCCAGCAGCTTAGGGAGGGGGCGAATGAACACTGAAGCTTTCTTT. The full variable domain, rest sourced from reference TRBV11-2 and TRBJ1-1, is EAGVAQSPRYKIIEKRQSVAFWCNPISGHATLYWYQQILGQGPKLLIQFQNNGVVDDSQLPKDRFSAERLKGVDSTLKIQPAKLEDSAVYLCASSLGRGRMNTEAFFGQGTRLTVV.

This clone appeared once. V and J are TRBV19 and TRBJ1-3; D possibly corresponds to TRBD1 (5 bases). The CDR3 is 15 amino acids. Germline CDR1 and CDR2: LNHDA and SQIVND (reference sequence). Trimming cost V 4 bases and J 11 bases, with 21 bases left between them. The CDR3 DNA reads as TGTGCCAGTAGTACCCCGGCAGGGCCTTACGCGGCCATATATTTT. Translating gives CASSTPAGPYAAIYF.

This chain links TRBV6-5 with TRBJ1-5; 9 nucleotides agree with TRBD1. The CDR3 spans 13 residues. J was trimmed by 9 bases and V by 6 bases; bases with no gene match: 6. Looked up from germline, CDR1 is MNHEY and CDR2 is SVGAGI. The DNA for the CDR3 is TGTGCCAGCAGGAGGGGACAGGGAGTGCCCCAGCATTTT. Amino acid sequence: CASRRGQGVPQHF.

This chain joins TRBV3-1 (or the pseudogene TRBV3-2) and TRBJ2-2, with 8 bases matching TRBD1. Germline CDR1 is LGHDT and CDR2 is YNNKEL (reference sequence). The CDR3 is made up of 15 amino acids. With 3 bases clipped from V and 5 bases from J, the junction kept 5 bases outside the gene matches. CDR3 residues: CASSHGTGFTGELFF. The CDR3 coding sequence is TGTGCCAGCAGCCATGGGACAGGTTTTACCGGGGAGCTGTTTTTT.

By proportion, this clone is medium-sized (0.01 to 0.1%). The CDR3 DNA reads TGTGCCAGCAGCTTTATTAATTCACCCCTCCACTTT. This gives the protein CASSFINSPLHF. The gene calls are TRBV13 and TRBJ1-6; D ambiguous. The CDR3 consists of 12 residues. Trimming shortened V by 3 bases and J by 6 bases, and 3 bases separated the two germline ends. Germline V lookup: CDR1 PRHDT, CDR2 FYEKMQ (reference sequence).

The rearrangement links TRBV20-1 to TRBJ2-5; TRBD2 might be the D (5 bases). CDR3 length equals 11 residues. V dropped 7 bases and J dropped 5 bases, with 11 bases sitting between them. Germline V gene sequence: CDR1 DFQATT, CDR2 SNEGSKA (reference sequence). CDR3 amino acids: CSGSGEETQYF. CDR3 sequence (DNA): TGCAGTGGCAGCGGTGAGGAGACCCAGTACTTC.

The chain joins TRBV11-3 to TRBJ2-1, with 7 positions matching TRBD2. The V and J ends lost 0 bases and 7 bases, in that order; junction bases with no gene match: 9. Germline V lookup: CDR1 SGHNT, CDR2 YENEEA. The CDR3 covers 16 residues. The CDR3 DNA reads TGTGCCAGCAGCTTAGAAGTGGGAGGGCCTGGTAATGAGCAGTTCTTC. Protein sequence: CASSLEVGGPGNEQFF.

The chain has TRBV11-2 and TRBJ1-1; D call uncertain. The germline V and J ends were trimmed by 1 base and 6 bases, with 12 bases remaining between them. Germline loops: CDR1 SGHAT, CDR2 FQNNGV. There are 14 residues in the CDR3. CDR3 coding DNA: TGTGCCAGCAGCTTAGGGACGGACTTCGCTGAAGCTTTCTTT. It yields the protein CASSLGTDFAEAFF. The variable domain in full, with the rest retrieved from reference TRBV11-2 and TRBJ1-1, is EAGVAQSPRYKIIEKRQSVAFWCNPISGHATLYWYQQILGQGPKLLIQFQNNGVVDDSQLPKDRFSAERLKGVDSTLKIQPAKLEDSAVYLCASSLGTDFAEAFFGQGTRLTVV.

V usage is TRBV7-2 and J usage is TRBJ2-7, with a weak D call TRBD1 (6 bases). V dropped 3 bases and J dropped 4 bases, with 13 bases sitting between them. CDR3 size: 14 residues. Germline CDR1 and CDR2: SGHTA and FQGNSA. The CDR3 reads CASSFRGQRYEQYF. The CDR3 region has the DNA TGTGCCAGCAGCTTTCGAGGACAGCGATACGAGCAGTACTTC.

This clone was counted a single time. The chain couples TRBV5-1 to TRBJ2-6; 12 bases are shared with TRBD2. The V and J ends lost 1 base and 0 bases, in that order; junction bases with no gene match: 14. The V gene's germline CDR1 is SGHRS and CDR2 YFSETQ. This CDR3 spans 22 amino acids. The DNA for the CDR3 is TGCGCCAGCAGCTTGCGCGGACTAGCGGGACTTAAATGGGACTCTGGGGCCAACGTCCTGACTTTC. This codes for CASSLRGLAGLKWDSGANVLTF.